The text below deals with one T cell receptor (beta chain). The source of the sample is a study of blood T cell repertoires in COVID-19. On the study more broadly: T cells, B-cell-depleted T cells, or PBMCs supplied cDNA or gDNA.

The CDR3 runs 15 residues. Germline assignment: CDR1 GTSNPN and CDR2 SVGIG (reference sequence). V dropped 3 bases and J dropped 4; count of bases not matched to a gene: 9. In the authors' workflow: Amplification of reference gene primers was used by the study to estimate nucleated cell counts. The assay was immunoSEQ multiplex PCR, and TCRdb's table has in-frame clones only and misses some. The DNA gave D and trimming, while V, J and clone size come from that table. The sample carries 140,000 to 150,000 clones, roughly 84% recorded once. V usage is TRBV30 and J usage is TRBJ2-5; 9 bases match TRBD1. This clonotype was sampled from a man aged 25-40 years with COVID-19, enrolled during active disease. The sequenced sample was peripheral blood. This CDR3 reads CAWSQGQGGRETQYF. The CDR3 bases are TGTGCCTGGAGCCAGGGACAGGGAGGACGAGAGACCCAGTACTTC.